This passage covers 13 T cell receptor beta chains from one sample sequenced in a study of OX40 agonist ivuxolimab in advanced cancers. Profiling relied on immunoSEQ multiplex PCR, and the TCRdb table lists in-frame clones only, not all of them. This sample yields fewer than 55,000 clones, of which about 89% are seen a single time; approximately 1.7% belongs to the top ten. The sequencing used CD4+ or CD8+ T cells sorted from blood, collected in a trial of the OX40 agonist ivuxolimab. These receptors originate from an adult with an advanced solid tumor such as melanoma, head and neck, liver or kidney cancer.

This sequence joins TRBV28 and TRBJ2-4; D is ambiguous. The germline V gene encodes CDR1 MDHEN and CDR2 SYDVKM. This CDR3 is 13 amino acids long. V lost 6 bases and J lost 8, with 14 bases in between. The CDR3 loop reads CASRSPGPDIQYF. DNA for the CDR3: TGTGCCAGCAGGTCCCCTGGTCCGGACATTCAGTACTTC.

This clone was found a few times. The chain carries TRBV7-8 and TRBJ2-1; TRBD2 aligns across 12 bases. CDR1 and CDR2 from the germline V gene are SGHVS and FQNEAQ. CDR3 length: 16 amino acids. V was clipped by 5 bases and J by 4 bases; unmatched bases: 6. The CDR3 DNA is TGTGCCAGCAGCCCCCGGACTAGCGGGACATACAATGAGCAGTTCTTC. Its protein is CASSPRTSGTYNEQFF.

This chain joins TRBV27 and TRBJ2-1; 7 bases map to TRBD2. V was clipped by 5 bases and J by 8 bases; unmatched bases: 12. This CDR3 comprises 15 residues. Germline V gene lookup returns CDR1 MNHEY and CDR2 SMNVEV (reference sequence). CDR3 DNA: TGTGCCAGCAGTCCTTGGGGAGCGGGAATGCATGAGCAGTTCTTC. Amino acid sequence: CASSPWGAGMHEQFF.

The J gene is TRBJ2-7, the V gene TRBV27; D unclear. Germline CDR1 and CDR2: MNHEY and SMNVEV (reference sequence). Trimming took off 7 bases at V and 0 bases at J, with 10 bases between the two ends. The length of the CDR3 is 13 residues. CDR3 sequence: CASTLRSSYEQYV. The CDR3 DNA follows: TGTGCCAGCACCCTTCGTAGCTCCTACGAGCAGTACGTC.

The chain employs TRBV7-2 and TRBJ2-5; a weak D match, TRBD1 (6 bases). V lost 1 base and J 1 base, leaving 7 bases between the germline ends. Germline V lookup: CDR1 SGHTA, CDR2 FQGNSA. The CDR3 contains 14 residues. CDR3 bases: TGTGCCAGCAGCTTAGGCAGGGGCCAAGAGACCCAGTACTTC. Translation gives CASSLGRGQETQYF. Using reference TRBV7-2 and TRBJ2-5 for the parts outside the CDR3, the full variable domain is GAGVSQSPSNKVTEKGKDVELRCDPISGHTALYWYRQSLGQGLEFLIYFQGNSAPDKSGLPSDRFSAERTGGSVSTLTIQRTQQEDSAVYLCASSLGRGQETQYFGPGTRLLVL.

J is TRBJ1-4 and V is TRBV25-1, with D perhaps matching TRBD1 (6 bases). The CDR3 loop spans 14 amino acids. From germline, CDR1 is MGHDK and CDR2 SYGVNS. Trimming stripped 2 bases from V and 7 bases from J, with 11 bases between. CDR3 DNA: TGTGCCAGCAGTGAACCGGGGGGCGGTGAAAAACTGTTTTTT. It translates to CASSEPGGGEKLFF.

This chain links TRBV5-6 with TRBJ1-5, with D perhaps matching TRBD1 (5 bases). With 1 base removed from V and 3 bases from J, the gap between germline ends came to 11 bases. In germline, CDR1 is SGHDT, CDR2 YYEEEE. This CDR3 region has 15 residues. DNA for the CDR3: TGTGCCAGCAGCTTGCTTGGGGGGTCCAATCAGCCCCAGCATTTT. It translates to CASSLLGGSNQPQHF. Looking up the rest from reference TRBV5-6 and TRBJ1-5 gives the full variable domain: DAGVTQSPTHLIKTRGQQVTLRCSPKSGHDTVSWYQQALGQGPQFIFQYYEEEERQRGNFPDRFSGHQFPNYSSELNVNALLLGDSALYLCASSLLGGSNQPQHFGDGTRLSIL.

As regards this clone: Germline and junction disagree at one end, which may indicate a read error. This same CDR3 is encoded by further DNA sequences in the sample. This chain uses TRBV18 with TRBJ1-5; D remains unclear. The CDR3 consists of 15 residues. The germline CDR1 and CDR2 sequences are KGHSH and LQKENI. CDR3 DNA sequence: TGTGCCAGCTCACCGGAGATTGGAGGCAATCAGCCTCAGCATTTT. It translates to CASSPEIGGNQPQHF.

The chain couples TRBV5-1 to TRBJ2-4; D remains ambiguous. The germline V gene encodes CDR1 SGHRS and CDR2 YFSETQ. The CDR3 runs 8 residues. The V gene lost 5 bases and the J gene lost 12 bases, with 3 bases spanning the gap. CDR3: CASRDQYF. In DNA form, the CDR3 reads TGCGCCAGCAGGGATCAGTACTTC.

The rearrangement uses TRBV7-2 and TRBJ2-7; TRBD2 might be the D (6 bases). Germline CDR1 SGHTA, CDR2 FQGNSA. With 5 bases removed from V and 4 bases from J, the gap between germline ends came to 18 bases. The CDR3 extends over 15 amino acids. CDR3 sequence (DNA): TGTGCCAGCAGCCTAGGGGCGGGAAGCCCTTACGAGCAGTACTTC. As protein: CASSLGAGSPYEQYF.

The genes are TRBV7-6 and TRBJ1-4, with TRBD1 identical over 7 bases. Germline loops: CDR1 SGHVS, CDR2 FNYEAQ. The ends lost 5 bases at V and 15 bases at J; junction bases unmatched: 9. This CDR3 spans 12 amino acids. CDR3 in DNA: TGTGCCAGCAGCCAAAACGGACAGGCGGTGTTTTTT. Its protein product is CASSQNGQAVFF. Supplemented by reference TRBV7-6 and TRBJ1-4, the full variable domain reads GAGVSQSPRYKVTKRGQDVALRCDPISGHVSLYWYRQALGQGPEFLTYFNYEAQQDKSGLPNDRFSAERPEGSISTLTIQRTEQRDSAMYRCASSQNGQAVFFGSGTQLSVL.

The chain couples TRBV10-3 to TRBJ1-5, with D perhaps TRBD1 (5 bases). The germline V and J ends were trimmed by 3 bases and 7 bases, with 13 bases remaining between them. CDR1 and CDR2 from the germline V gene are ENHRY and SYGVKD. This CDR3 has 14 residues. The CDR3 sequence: CAISDRGTRQPQHF. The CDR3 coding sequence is TGTGCCATCAGTGATAGAGGGACGAGGCAGCCCCAGCATTTT.

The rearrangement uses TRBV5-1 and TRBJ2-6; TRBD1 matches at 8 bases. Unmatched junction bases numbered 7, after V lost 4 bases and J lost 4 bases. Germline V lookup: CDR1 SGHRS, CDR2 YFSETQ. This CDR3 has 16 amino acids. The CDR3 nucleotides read TGCGCCAGCAGCGCCGAGACAGGGGCCGGGGCCAACGTCCTGACTTTC. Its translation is CASSAETGAGANVLTF.